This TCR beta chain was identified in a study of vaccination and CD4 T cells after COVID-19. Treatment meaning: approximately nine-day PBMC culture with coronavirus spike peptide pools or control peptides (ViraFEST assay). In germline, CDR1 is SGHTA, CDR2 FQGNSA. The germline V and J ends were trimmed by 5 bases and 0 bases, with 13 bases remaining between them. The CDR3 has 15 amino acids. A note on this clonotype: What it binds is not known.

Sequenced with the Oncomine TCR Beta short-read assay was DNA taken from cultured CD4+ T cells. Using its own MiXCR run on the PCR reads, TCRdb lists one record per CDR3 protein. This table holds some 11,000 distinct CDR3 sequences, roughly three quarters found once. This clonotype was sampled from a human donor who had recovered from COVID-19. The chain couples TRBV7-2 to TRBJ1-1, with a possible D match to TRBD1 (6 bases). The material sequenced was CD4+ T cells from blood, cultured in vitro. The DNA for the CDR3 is TGTGCCAGCAGCCCAAACAGGGTGGTGAACACTGAAGCTTTCTTT. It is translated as CASSPNRVVNTEAFF.